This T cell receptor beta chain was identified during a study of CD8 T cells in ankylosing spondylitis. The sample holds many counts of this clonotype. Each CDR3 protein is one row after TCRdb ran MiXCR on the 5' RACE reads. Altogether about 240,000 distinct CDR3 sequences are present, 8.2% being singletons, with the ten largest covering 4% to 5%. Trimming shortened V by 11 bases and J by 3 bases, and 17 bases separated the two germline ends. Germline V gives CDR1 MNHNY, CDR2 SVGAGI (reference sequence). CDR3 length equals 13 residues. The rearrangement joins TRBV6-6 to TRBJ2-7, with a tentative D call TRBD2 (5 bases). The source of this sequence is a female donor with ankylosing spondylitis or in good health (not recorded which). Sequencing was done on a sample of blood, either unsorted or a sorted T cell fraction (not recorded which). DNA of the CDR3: TGTGCCTGTGGAGTGGACTCGATCTACGAGCAGTACTTC. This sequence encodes CACGVDSIYEQYF.